This T cell receptor (beta chain) appears in the sequencing data of a study of blood T cells in healthy people across ages. Findings and limits, study-wide: Higher diversity and more naive CD4+ cells were features of long-lived donors, compared to aged donors.

The CDR3 sequence is 15 residues long. V lost 0 bases and J lost 0, with 6 bases in between. The V gene's germline CDR1 is LGHDT and CDR2 YNNKEL (reference sequence). Concerning this clonotype: Antigen specificity is unknown.

The use of a sample-barcoded 5' primer and a J-beta primer mix characterized a second PCR of roughly 6 to 11 cycles. TCRdb itself ran the 5' RACE reads through MiXCR, one entry per CDR3 protein. The sample shows about 1.1 million distinct CDR3 sequences, more than 30% of them seen only once. The material sequenced was blood. This TCR derives from a man between 18 and 29 years old in good health. The J gene is TRBJ2-4, the V gene TRBV3-1, with D perhaps TRBD2 (5 bases). CDR3 sequence reads: CASSQDGIAKNIQYF. The CDR3 DNA sequence: TGTGCCAGCAGCCAAGACGGGATAGCCAAAAACATTCAGTACTTC.